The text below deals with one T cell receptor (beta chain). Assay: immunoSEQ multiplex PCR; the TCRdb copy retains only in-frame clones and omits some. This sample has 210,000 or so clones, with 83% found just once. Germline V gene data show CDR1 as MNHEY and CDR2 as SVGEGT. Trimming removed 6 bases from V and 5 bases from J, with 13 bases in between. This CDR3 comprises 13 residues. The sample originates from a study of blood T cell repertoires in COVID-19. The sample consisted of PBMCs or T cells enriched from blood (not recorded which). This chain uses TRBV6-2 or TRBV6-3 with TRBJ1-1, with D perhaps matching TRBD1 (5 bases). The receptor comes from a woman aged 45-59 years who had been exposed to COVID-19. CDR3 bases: TGTGCCAGCAGCTCCAGGGAGGGAACTGAAGCTTTCTTT. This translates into CASSSREGTEAFF.